Below, one T cell receptor beta chain is given with its context. Its antigen is still unknown. This entry belongs to a study of T-cell memory formation after mild COVID-19. Study-level information: Clusters of TCRs were largely donor specific.

TCRdb passed the 5' RACE reads through MiXCR, listing each CDR3 protein once. The sample has 250,000 or so distinct CDR3 sequences; roughly 18% are singletons. Study findings and constraints: Pre-infection memory held some responding clones, suggesting pre-existing cross-reactive T cells responded. CD4+ contracting clones lay mainly in CM and EM, CD8+ ones in EMRA.

The CDR3 is 15 residues long. Trimming left V 6 bases short and J 8 bases short, with 22 bases between. Germline V CDR1 and CDR2: SGHTA, FQGNSA. The sequence was collected from a man in his late teens or twenties who had mild COVID-19 (a few samples of this study predate the infection). Cell type and time point are not known. Material: PBMCs or a T cell subset sorted from them (not recorded which). The gene calls are TRBV7-2 and TRBJ1-2; the D gene is possibly TRBD1 (5 bases). This CDR3 reads CASSAPGTHPLGYTF. The DNA of the CDR3 is TGTGCCAGCAGTGCCCCCGGGACCCATCCCCTGGGCTACACCTTC.